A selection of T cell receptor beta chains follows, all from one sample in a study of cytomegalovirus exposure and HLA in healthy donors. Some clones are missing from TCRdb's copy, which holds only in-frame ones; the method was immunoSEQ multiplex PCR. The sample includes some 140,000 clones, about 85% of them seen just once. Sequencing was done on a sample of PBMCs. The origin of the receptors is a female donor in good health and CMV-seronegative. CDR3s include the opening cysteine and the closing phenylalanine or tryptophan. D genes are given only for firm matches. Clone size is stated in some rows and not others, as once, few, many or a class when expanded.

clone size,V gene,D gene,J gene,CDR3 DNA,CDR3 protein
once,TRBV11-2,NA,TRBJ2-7,TGTGCCAGCAGCTTAGCAAACAGGAGAGCCTACGAGCAGTACTTC,CASSLANRRAYEQYF
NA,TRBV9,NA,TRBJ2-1,TGTGCCAGCAGCGTAGCCGGGATTAACAATGAGCAGTTCTTC,CASSVAGINNEQFF
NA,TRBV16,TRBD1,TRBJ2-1,TGTGCCAGCAGCGTCGGTGAAGGGACAGGCGGCTCCTACAATGAGCAGTTCTTC,CASSVGEGTGGSYNEQFF
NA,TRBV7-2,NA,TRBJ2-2,TGTGCCAGCAGCCTCCCCGACAGGTCTAACACCGGGGAGCTGTTTTTT,CASSLPDRSNTGELFF
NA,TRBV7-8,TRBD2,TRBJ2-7,TGTGCCAGCACTTCGAGCGGGACCGCTGTTGAGCAGTACTTC,CASTSSGTAVEQYF
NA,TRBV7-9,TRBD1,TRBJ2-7,TGTGCCAGCAGCTTAGTTCAGGGGGCGTACGAGCAGTACTTC,CASSLVQGAYEQYF
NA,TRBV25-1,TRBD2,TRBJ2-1,TGTGCCAGCAGATCGACTAGCGGGCCGACCTACAATGAGCAGTTCTTC,CASRSTSGPTYNEQFF
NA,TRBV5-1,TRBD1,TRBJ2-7,TGCGCCAGCAGCTCCCGGGACAGGGGCTCCTACGAGCAGTACTTC,CASSSRDRGSYEQYF
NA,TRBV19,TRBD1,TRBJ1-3,TGTGCCAGTACTTGGACAGGCGTCAGCTCTGGAAACACCATATATTTT,CASTWTGVSSGNTIYF
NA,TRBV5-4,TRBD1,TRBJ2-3,TGTGCCAGCAGCTTCCTGACAGGGACCGTCTCAGATACGCAGTATTTT,CASSFLTGTVSDTQYF
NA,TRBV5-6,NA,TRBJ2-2,TGTGCCAGCAGCTTGGGGACACAAGGGGAGCTGTTTTTT,CASSLGTQGELFF
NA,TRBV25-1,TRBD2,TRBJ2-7,TGTGCCAGCAGTGAATTTGGTACTAGCGGACAATACGAGCAGTACTTC,CASSEFGTSGQYEQYF
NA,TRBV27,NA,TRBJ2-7,TGTGCCAGCAGTTTCTTCCAGGGGTCAAACGAGCAGTACTTC,CASSFFQGSNEQYF
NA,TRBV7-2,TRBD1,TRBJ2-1,TGTGCCAGCAAACCCGGGACAGGCACCTACAATGAGCAGTTCTTC,CASKPGTGTYNEQFF
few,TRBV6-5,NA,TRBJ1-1,TGTGCCAGCAGCCGGACTACAGGACGGAACACTGAAGCTTTCTTT,CASSRTTGRNTEAFF
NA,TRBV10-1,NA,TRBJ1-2,TGCGCCAGCAGTGAATCAGGTGAACCGAACTATGGCTACACCTTC,CASSESGEPNYGYTF
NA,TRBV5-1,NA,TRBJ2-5,TGCGCCAGCAGCACCGGACAGTACCAAGAGACCCAGTACTTC,CASSTGQYQETQYF
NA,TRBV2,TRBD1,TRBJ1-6,TGTGCCAGCAGGACGACAGGGGATAATTCACCCCTCCACTTT,CASRTTGDNSPLHF
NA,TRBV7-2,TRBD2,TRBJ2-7,TGTGCCAGCAGCTTAGGACCGGGACTAGCGGGCAGCGACGAGCAGTACTTC,CASSLGPGLAGSDEQYF
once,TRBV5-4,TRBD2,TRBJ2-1,TGCGCCAGCAGCCAAGAGGCGGGAGCGGGGAATGAGCAGTTCTTC,CASSQEAGAGNEQFF
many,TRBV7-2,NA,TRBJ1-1,TGTGCCAGCAGACAGGAGCCGAACACTGAAGCTTTCTTT,CASRQEPNTEAFF
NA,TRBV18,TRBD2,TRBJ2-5,TGTGCCAGCTCAGGAGCTAGCGGGGGCCAAGAGACCCAGTACTTC,CASSGASGGQETQYF
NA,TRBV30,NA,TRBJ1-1,TGTGCCTGGAGCCTACTGTATGCGACTGTGGCTTTCTTT,CAWSLLYATVAFF
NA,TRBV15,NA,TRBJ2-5,TGTGCCACCAGCAGGGCGGGATCCCAAGAGACCCAGTACTTC,CATSRAGSQETQYF
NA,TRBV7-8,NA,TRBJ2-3,TGTGCCAGCAGCCCCGCCCGGGATACGCAGTATTTT,CASSPARDTQYF
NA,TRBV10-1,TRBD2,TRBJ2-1,TGCGCCAGCAGTGTCGGGGGGTCCTACAATGAGCAGTTCTTC,CASSVGGSYNEQFF
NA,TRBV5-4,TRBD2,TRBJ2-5,TGTGCCAGCAGCGTGGGACAGGGACTAGCGGGCGCCCAACGGGAGACCCAGTACTTC,CASSVGQGLAGAQRETQYF
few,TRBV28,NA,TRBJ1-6,TGTGCCAGCAGGGACCCGAGGCGGGATTCACCCCTCCACTTT,CASRDPRRDSPLHF
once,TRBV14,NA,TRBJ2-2,TGTGCCAGCAGCATCTGGACAGCCACAGGAGGAGAGCTGTTTTTT,CASSIWTATGGELFF
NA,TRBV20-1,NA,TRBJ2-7,TGCAGTGCTCCGGACAGCTACGAGCAGTACTTC,CSAPDSYEQYF